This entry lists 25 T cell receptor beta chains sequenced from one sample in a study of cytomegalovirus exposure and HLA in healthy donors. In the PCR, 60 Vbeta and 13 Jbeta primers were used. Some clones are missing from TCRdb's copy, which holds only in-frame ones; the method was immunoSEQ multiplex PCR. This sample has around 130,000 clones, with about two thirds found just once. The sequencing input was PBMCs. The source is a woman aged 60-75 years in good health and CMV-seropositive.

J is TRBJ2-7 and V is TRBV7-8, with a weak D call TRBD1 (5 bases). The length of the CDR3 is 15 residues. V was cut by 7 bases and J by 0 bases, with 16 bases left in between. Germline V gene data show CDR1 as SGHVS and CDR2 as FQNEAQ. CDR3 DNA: TGTGCCAGCACGGCTAGAGCAGGGAACTCCTACGAGCAGTACTTC. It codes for CASTARAGNSYEQYF.

The CDR3: CASRKQGASYEQYF. In DNA, the CDR3 is TGTGCCTCCAGAAAACAGGGGGCGTCCTACGAGCAGTACTTC. The J gene is TRBJ2-7, the V gene TRBV19; 9 bases are a match to TRBD1. The V gene's germline CDR1 is LNHDA and CDR2 SQIVND (reference sequence). The CDR3 is 14 amino acids. Trimming at V came to 11 bases and at J to 1 base, leaving 9 bases not matched to a gene.

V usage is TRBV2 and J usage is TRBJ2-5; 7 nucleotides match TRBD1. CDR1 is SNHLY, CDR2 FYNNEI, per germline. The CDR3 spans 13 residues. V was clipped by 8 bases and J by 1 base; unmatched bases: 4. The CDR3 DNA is TGTGCCAGCGCCCGGGACAGCCAAGAGACCCAGTACTTC. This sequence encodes CASARDSQETQYF.

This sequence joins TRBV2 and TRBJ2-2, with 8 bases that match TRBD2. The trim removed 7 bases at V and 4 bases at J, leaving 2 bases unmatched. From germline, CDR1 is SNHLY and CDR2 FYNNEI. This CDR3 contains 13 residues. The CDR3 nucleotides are TGTGCCAGCACGGGGGGGGGCACCGGGGAGCTGTTTTTT. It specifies CASTGGGTGELFF. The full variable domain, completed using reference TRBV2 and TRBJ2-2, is EPEVTQTPSHQVTQMGQEVILRCVPISNHLYFYWYRQILGQKVEFLVSFYNNEISEKSEIFDDQFSVERPDGSNFTLKIRSTKLEDSAMYFCASTGGGTGELFFGEGSRLTVL.

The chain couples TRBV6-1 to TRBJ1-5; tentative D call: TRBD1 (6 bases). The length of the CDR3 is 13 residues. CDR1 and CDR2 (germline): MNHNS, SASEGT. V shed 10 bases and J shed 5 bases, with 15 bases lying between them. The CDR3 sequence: CATEGVRDQPQHF. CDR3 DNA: TGTGCCACAGAGGGGGTGAGGGATCAGCCCCAGCATTTT.

Here the CDR3 reads CASSYSPPSVRETQYF. CDR3 sequence (DNA): TGTGCCAGCAGTTACTCCCCCCCCAGCGTCCGAGAGACCCAGTACTTC. This chain links TRBV6-6 with TRBJ2-5; no clear D gene. CDR3 length: 16 amino acids. CDR1 and CDR2 (germline): MNHNY, SVGAGI (reference sequence). V lost 0 bases to trimming and J lost 4 bases, with 15 bases between them.

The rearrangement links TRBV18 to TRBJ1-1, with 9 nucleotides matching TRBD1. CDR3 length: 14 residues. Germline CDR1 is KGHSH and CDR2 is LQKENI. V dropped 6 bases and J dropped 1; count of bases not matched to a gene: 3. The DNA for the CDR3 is TGTGCCAGCTCGTGGACAGGGGCGAACACTGAAGCTTTCTTT. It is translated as CASSWTGANTEAFF.

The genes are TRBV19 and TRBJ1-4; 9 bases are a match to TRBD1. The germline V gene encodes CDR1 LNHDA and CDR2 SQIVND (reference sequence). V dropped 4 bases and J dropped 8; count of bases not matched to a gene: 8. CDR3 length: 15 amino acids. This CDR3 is CASSTPGQGLEKLFF. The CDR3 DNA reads TGTGCCAGTAGTACGCCGGGACAGGGTTTGGAAAAACTGTTTTTT.

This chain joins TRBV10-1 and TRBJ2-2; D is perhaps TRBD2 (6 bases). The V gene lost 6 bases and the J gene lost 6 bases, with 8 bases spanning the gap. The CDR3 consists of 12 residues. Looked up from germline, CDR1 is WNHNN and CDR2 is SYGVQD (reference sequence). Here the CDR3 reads CASSGGAGELFF. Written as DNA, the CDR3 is TGCGCCAGCAGCGGGGGAGCCGGGGAGCTGTTTTTT.

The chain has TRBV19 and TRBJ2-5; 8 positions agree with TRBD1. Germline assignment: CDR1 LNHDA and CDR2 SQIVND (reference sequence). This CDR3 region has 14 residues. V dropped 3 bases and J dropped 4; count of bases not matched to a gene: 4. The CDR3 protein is CASSIQGAPETQYF. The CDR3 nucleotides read TGTGCCAGTAGTATCCAGGGGGCTCCAGAGACCCAGTACTTC.

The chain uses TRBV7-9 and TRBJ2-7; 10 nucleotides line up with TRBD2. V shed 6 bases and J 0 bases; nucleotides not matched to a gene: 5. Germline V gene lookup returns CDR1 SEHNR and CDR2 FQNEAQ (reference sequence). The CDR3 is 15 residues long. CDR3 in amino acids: CASSRTSGYSYEQYF. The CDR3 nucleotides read TGTGCCAGCAGTCGGACTAGCGGCTACTCCTACGAGCAGTACTTC.

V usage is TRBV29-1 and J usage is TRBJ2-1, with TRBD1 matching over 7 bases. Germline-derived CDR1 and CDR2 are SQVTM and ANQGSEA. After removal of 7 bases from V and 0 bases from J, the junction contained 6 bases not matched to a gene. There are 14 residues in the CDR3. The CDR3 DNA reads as TGCAGCGGCAGACAGGGAAGCTCCTACAATGAGCAGTTCTTC. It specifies CSGRQGSSYNEQFF.

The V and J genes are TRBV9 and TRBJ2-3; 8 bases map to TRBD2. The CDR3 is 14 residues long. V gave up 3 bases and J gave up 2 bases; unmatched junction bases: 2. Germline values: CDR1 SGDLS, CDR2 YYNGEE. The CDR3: CASSGAGATDTQYF. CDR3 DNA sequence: TGTGCCAGCAGCGGAGCGGGGGCCACAGATACGCAGTATTTT.

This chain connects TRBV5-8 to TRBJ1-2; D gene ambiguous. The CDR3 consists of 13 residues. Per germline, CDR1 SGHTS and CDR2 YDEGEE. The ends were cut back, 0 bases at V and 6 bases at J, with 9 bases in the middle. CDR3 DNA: TGTGCCAGCAGCTTGGCGGAGGGTCATGGCTACACCTTC. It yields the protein CASSLAEGHGYTF.

The CDR3 spells CASSLPGLAGSETQYF. The CDR3, as DNA: TGTGCCAGCAGCCTGCCGGGACTAGCGGGGAGTGAGACCCAGTACTTC. The chain links TRBV7-9 to TRBJ2-5, with 13 bases lining up with TRBD2. The CDR3 extends over 16 amino acids. V was clipped by 5 bases and J by 5 bases; unmatched bases: 8. Germline lookup yields CDR1 SEHNR and CDR2 FQNEAQ (reference sequence).

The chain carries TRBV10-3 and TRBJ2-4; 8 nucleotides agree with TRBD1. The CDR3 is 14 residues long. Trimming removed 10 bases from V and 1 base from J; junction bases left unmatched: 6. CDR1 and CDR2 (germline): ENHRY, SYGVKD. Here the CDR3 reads CASMDREAKNIQYF. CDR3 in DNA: TGTGCCAGCATGGACAGGGAGGCCAAAAACATTCAGTACTTC.

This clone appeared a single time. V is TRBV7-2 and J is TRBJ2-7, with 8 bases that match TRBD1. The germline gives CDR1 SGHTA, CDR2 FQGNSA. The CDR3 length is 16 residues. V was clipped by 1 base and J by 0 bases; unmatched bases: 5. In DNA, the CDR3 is TGTGCCAGCAGCTTAGGGGACAGGACCAACTCCTACGAGCAGTACTTC. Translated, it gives CASSLGDRTNSYEQYF. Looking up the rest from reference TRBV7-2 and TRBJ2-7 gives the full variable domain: GAGVSQSPSNKVTEKGKDVELRCDPISGHTALYWYRQSLGQGLEFLIYFQGNSAPDKSGLPSDRFSAERTGGSVSTLTIQRTQQEDSAVYLCASSLGDRTNSYEQYFGPGTRLTVT.

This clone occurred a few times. The CDR3: CASSLKLGGYEQYF. For the CDR3, the DNA is TGTGCCAGCAGCTTAAAGTTGGGGGGTTACGAGCAGTACTTC. The chain employs TRBV7-8 and TRBJ2-5; D perhaps matches TRBD2 (6 bases). The J call may not be correct, given that the DNA end is closer to TRBJ2-7. The CDR3 length is 14 residues. Germline V gene data show CDR1 as SGHVS and CDR2 as FQNEAQ.

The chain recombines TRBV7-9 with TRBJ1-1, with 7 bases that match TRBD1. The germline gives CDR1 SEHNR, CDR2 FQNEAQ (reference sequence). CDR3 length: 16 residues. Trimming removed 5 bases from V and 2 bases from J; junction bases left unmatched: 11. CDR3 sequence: CASSTPQGELNTEAFF. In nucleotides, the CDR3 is TGTGCCAGCAGCACGCCCCAGGGGGAACTCAACACTGAAGCTTTCTTT.

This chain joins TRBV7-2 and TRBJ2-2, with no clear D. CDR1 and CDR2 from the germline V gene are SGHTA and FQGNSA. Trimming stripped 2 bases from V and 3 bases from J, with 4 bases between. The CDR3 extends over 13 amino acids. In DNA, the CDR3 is TGTGCCAGCAGCTTACGGTACACCGGGGAGCTGTTTTTT. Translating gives CASSLRYTGELFF.

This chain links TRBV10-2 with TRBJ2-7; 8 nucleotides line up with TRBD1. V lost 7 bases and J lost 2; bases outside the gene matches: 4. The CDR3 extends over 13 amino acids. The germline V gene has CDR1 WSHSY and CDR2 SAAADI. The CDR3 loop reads CASTDRDPYEQYF. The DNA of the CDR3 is TGCGCCAGCACGGACAGGGATCCCTACGAGCAGTACTTC.

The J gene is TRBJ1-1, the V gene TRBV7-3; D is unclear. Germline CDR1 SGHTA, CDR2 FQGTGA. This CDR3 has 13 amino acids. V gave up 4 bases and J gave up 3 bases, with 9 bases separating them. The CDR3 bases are TGTGCCAGCAGCTCCAGGAGGGACACTGAAGCTTTCTTT. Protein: CASSSRRDTEAFF. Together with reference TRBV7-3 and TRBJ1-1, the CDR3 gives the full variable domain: GAGVSQTPSNKVTEKGKYVELRCDPISGHTALYWYRQSLGQGPEFLIYFQGTGAADDSGLPNDRFFAVRPEGSVSTLKIQRTERGDSAVYLCASSSRRDTEAFFGQGTRLTVV.

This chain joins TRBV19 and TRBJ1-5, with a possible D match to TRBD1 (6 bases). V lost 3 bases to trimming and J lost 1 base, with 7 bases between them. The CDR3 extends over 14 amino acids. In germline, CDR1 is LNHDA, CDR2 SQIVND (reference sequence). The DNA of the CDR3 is TGTGCCAGTAGTATGGGGGCGAGCAATCAGCCCCAGCATTTT. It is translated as CASSMGASNQPQHF.

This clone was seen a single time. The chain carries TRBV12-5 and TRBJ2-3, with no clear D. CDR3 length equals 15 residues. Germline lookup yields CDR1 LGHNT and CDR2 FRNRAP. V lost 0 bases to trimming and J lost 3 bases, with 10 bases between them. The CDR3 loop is CASGLVLPETDTQYF. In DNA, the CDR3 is TGTGCTAGTGGTTTGGTACTTCCGGAGACAGATACGCAGTATTTT.

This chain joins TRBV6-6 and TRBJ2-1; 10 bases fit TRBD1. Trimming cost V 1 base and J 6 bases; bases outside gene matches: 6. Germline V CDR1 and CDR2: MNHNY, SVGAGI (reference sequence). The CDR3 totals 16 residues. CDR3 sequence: CASSYFSGTGANEQFF. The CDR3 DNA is TGTGCCAGCAGTTACTTCTCCGGGACAGGGGCCAATGAGCAGTTCTTC.